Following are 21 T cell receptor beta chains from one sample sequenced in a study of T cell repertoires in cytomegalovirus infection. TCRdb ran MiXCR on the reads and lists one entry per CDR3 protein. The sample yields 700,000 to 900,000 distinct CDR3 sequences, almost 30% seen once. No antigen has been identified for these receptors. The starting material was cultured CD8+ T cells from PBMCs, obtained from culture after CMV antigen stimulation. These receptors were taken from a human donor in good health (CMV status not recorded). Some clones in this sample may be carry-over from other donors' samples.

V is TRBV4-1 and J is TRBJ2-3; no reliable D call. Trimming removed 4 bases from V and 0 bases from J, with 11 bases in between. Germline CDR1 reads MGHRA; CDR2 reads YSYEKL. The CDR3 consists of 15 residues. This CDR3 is CASSPLIGSTDTQYF. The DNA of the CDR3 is TGCGCCAGCAGCCCCCTCATTGGGAGCACAGATACGCAGTATTTT.

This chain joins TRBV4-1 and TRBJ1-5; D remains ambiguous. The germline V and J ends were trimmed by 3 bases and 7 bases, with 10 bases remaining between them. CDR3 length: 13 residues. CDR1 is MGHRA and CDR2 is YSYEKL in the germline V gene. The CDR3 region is CASSQPSLQPQHF. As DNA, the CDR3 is TGCGCCAGCAGCCAGCCTTCATTGCAGCCCCAGCATTTT.

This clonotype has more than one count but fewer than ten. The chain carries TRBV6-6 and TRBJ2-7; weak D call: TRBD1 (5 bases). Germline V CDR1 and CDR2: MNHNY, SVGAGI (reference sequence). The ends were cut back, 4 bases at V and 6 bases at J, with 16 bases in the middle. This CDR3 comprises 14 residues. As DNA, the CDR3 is TGTGCCAGCAGTTCCGGACAATGGTTCTCCGAGCAGTACGTC. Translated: CASSSGQWFSEQYV.

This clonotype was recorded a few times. CDR3 nucleotide sequence: TGTGCCAGCAGTTACTCCGGGGGGAAGGCTAATGAAAAACTGTTTTTT. The encoded protein is CASSYSGGKANEKLFF. The J gene is TRBJ1-4, the V gene TRBV6-6; tentatively, D is TRBD1 (5 bases). Germline V gene lookup returns CDR1 MNHNY and CDR2 SVGAGI (reference sequence). Trimming cost V 0 bases and J 3 bases, with 11 bases left between them. The CDR3 is 16 residues long.

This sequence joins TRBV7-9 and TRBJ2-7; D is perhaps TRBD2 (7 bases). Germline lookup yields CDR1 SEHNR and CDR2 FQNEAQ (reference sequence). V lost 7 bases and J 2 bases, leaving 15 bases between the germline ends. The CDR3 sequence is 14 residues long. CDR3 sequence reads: CASNLGGAPYEQYF. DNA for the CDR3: TGTGCCAGCAATTTGGGGGGGGCACCCTACGAGCAGTACTTC.

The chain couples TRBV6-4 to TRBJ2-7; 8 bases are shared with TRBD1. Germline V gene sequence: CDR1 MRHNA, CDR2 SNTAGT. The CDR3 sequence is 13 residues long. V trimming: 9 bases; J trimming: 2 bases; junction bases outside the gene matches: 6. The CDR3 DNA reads TGTGCCAGATGGACAGGGAGGACCTACGAGCAGTACGTC. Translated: CARWTGRTYEQYV.

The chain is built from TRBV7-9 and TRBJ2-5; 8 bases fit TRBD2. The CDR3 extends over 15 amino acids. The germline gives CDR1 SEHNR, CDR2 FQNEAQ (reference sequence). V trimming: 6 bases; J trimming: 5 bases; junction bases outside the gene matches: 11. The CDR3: CASSKPGTRVETQYF. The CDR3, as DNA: TGTGCCAGCAGTAAGCCCGGGACTAGGGTGGAGACCCAGTACTTC.

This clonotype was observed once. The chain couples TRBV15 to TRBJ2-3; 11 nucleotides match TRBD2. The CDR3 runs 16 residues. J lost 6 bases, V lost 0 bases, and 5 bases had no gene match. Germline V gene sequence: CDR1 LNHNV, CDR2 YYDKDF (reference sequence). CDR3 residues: CATSRETSGTPDTQYF. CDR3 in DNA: TGTGCCACCAGCAGAGAGACTAGCGGGACCCCCGATACGCAGTATTTT.

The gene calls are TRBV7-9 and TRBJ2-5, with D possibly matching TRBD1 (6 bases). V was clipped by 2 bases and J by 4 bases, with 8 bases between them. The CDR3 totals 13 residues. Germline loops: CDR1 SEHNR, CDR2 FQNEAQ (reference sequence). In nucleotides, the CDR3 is TGTGCCAGCAGCTTAAGGGGGACAGAGACCCAGTACTTC. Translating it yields CASSLRGTETQYF. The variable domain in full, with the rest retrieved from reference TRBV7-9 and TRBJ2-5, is DTGVSQNPRHKITKRGQNVTFRCDPISEHNRLYWYRQTLGQGPEFLTYFQNEAQLEKSRLLSDRFSAERPKGSFSTLEIQRTEQGDSAMYLCASSLRGTETQYFGPGTRLLVL.

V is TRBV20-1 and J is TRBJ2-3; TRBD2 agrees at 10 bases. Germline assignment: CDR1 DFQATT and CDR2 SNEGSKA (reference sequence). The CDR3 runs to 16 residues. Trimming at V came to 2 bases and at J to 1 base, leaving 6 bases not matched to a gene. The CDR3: CSARSALAGGTDTQYF. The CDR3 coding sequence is TGCAGTGCTAGATCCGCCCTAGCGGGGGGCACAGATACGCAGTATTTT.

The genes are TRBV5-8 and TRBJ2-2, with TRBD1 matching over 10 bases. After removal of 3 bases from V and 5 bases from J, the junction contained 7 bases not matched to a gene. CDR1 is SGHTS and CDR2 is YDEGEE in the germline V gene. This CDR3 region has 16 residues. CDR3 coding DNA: TGTGCCAGCAGCTCAGTGGGACAGGGGTTGACCGGGGAGCTGTTTTTT. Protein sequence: CASSSVGQGLTGELFF.

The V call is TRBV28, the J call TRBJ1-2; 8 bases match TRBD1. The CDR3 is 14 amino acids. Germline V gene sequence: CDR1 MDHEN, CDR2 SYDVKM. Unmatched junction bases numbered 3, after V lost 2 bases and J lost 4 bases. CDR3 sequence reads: CASSLTGGIYGYTF. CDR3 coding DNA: TGTGCCAGCAGTTTAACAGGGGGAATCTATGGCTACACCTTC.

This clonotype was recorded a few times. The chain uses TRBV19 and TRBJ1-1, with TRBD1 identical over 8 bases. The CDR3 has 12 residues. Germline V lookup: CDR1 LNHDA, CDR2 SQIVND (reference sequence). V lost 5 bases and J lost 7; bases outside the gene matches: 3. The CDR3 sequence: CASSHRGYEAFF. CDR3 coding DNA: TGTGCCAGTAGTCACAGGGGGTATGAAGCTTTCTTT.

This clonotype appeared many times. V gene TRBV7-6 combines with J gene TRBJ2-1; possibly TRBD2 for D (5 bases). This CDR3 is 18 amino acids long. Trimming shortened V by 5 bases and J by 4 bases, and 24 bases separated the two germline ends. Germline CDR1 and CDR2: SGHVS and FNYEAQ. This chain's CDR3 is CASSLESRDRIGYNEQFF. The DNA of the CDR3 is TGTGCCAGCAGCCTCGAGTCCCGGGATCGGATAGGATACAATGAGCAGTTCTTC.

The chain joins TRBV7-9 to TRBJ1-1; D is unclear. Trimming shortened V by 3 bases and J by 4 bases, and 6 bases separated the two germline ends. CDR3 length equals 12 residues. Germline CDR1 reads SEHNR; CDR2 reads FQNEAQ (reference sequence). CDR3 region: CASSLITTEAFF. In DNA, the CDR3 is TGTGCCAGCAGCTTGATCACCACTGAAGCTTTCTTT.

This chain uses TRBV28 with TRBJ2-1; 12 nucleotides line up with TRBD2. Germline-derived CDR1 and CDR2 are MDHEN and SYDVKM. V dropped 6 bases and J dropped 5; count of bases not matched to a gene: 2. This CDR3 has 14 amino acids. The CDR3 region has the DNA TGTGCCAGCAGGAGGACTAGCGGGAACAATGAGCAGTTCTTC. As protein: CASRRTSGNNEQFF.

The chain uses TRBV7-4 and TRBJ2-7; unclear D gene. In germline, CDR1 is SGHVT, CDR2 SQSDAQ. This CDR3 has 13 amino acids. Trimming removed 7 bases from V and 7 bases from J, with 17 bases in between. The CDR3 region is CASTGRQVREQYF. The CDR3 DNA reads TGTGCCAGCACCGGCAGGCAGGTCCGGGAGCAGTACTTC.

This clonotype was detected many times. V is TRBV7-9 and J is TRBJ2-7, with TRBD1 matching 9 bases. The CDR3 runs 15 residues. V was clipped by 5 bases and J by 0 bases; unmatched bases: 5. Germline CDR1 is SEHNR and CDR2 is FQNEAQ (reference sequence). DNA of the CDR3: TGTGCCAGCAGCCCGAGGGACAGGGCCTCCTACGAGCAGTACTTC. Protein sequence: CASSPRDRASYEQYF.

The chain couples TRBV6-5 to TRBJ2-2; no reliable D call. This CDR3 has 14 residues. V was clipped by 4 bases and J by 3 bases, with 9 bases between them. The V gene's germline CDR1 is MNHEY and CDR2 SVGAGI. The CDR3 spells CASSFRTYTGELFF. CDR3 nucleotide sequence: TGTGCCAGCAGTTTTAGGACCTACACCGGGGAGCTGTTTTTT.

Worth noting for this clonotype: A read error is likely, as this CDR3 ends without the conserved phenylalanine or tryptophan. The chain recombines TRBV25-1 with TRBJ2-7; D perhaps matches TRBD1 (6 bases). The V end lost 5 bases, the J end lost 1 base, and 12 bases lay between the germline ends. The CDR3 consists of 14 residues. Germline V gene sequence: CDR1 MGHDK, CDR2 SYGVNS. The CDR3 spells CASSPRDKSYEQYC. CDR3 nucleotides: TGTGCCAGCAGTCCCCGGGACAAGTCCTACGAGCAGTACTGC.

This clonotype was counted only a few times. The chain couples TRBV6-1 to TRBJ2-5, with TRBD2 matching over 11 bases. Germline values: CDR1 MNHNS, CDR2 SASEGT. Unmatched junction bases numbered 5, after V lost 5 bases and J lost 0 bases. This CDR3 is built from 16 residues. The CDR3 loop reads CASSRSGGEYQETQYF. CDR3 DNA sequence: TGTGCCAGCAGTCGTAGCGGGGGGGAGTACCAAGAGACCCAGTACTTC.